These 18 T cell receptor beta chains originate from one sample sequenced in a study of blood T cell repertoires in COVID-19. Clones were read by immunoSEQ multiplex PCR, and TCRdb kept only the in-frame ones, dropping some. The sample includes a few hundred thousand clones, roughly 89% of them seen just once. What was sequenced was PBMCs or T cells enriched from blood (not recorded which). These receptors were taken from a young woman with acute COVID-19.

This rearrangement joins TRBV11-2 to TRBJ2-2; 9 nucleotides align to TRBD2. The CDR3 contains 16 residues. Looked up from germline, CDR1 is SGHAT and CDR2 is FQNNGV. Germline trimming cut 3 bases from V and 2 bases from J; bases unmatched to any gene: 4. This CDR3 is CASSFSSGINTGELFF. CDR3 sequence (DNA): TGTGCCAGCAGCTTCTCTAGCGGGATTAACACCGGGGAGCTGTTTTTT.

CDR3: CATSGVPSDEQFF. The CDR3 DNA reads as TGTGCCACCAGCGGGGTCCCGTCAGATGAGCAGTTCTTC. This chain joins TRBV24-1 and TRBJ2-1; TRBD2 is a possible D gene (5 bases). The CDR3 is made up of 13 amino acids. Germline CDR1 reads KGHDR; CDR2 reads SFDVKD. Deletions cut 7 bases from V and 8 bases from J, with 14 bases between.

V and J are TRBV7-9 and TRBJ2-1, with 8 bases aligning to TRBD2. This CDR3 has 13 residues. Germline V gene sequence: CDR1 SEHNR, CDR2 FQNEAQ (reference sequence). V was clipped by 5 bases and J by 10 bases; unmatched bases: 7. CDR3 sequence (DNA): TGTGCCAGCAGCCCCCGACTAGCGCCCGAGCAGTTCTTC. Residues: CASSPRLAPEQFF.

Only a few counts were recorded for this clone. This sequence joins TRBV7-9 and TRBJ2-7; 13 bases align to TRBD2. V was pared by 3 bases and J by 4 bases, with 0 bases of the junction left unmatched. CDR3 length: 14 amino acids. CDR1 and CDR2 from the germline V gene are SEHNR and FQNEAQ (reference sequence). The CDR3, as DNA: TGTGCCAGCAGCTTGGGACTAGCGGGGTACGAGCAGTACTTC. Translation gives CASSLGLAGYEQYF.

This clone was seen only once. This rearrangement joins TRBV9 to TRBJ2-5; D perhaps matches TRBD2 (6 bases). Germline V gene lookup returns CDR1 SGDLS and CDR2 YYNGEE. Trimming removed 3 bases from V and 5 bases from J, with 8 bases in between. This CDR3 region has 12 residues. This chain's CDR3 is CASSGDWETQYF. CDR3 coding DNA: TGTGCCAGCAGCGGGGACTGGGAGACCCAGTACTTC.

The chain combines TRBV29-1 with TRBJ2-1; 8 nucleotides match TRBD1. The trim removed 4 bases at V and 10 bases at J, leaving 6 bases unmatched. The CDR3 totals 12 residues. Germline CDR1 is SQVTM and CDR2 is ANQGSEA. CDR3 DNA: TGCAGCGTTGGGGGACAGGTCGGGGAGCAGTTCTTC. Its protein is CSVGGQVGEQFF.

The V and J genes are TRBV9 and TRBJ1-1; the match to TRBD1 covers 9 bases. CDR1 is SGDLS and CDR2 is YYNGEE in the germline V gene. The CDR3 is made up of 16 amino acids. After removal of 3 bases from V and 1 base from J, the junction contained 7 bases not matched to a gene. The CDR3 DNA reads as TGTGCCAGCAGCGGATGGGGGACAGGGTCGAACACTGAAGCTTTCTTT. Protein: CASSGWGTGSNTEAFF.

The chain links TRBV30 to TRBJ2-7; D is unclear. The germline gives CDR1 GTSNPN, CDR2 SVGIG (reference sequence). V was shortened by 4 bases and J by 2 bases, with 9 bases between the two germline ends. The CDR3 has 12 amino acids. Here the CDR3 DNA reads TGTGCCTGGAACACCGTACCCTACGAGCAGTACTTC. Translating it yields CAWNTVPYEQYF.

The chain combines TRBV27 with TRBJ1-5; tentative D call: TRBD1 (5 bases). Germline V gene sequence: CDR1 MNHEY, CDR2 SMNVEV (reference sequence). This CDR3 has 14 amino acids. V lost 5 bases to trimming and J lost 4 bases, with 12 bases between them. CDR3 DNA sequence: TGTGCCAGCAGTATCCGCGACAGAAATCAGCCCCAGCATTTT. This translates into CASSIRDRNQPQHF.

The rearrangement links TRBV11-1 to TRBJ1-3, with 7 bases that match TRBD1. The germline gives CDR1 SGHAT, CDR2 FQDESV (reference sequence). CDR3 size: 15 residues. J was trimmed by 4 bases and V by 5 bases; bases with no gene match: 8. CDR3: CASSRDSHRGNTIYF. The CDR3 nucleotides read TGTGCCAGCAGCCGGGACAGCCACCGCGGAAACACCATATATTTT.

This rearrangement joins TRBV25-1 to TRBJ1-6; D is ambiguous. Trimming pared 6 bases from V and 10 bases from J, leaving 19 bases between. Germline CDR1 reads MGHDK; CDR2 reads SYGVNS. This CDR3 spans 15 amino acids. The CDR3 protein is CASSPPGEGGSPLHF. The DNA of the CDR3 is TGTGCCAGCAGCCCTCCGGGAGAGGGTGGGTCACCCCTCCACTTT.

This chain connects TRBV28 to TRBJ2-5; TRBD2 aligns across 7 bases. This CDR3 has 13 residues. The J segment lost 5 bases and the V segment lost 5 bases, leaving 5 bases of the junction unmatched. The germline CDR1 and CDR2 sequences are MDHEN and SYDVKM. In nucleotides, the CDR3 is TGTGCCAGCAGTGCGACTAGCCGGGAGACCCAGTACTTC. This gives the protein CASSATSRETQYF.

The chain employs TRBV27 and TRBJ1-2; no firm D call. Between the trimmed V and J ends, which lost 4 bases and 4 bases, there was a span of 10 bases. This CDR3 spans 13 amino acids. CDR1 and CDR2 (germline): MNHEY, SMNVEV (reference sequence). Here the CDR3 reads CASSSLSRYGYTF. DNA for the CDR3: TGTGCCAGCAGTTCCTTATCCCGCTATGGCTACACCTTC.

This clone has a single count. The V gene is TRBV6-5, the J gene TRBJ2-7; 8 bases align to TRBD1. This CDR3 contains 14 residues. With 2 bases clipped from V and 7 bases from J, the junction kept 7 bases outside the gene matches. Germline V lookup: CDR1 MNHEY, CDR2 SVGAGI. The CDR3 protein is CASSYGTGPREQYF. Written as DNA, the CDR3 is TGTGCCAGCAGTTACGGGACAGGACCCCGGGAGCAGTACTTC.

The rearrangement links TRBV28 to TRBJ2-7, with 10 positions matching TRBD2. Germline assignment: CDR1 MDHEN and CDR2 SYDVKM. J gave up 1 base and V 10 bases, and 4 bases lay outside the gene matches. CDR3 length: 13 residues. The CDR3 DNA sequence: TGTGCCACCCGGGGACTAGCGTCCTACGAGCAGTACTTC. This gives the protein CATRGLASYEQYF.

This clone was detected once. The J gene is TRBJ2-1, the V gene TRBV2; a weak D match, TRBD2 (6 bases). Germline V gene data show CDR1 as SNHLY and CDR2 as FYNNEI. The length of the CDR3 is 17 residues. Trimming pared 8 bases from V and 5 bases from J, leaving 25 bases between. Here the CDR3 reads CASHVGWRGLTNNEQFF. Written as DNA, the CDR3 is TGTGCCAGCCATGTGGGTTGGAGGGGCCTTACCAACAATGAGCAGTTCTTC.

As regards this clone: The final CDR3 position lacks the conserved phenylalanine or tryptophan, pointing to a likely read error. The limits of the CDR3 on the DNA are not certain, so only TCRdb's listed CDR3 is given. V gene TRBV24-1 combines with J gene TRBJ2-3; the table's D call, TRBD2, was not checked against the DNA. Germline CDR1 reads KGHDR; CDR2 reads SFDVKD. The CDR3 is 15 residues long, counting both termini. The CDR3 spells CATSDPWTSGCIEVL.

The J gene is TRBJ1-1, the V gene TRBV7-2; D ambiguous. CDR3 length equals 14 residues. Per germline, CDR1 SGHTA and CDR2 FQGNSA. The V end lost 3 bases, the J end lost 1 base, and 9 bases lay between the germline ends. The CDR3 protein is CASSFNSQNTEAFF. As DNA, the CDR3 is TGTGCCAGCAGCTTTAACAGCCAGAACACTGAAGCTTTCTTT.